One and the same sample provided the 12 T cell receptor beta chains below, sequenced in a study of post-analysis software for immune sequencing data. Regarding the study as a whole: The study found TRBV5-6, TRBV5-1 and TRBV20-1 among a few TRBV segments more frequent in patients than controls.

TCR beta cDNA libraries had unique molecular identifiers. TCRdb used MiXCR to reprocess the PCR reads, holding one entry per CDR3 protein. Found here are roughly 650,000 distinct CDR3 sequences, roughly three fifths of them singletons; the top ten hold approximately 10%. The antigens of these receptors remain unknown. Sequenced: blood. The receptors here all came from a girl aged 2 to 10 with multiple sclerosis.

This clonotype was counted a few times. The rearrangement uses TRBV5-1 and TRBJ2-7; D is unresolved. V was trimmed by 0 bases and J by 3 bases, leaving 13 bases between them. This CDR3 contains 15 residues. Germline V gene lookup returns CDR1 SGHRS and CDR2 YFSETQ. CDR3 sequence: CASSLEQHPYYEQYF. The CDR3 DNA sequence: TGCGCCAGCAGCTTGGAACAGCATCCTTACTACGAGCAGTACTTC. Looking up the rest from reference TRBV5-1 and TRBJ2-7 gives the full variable domain: KAGVTQTPRYLIKTRGQQVTLSCSPISGHRSVSWYQQTPGQGLQFLFEYFSETQRNKGNFPGRFSGRQFSNSRSEMNVSTLELGDSALYLCASSLEQHPYYEQYFGPGTRLTVT.

J is TRBJ2-1 and V is TRBV20-1, with a possible D match to TRBD1 (5 bases). Trimming pared 6 bases from V and 1 base from J, leaving 10 bases between. The CDR3 covers 13 residues. Germline V CDR1 and CDR2: DFQATT, SNEGSKA (reference sequence). DNA of the CDR3: TGCAGTGCCCCAGGGCAGTCCTACAATGAGCAGTTCTTC. As protein: CSAPGQSYNEQFF.

This clonotype has more than one count but fewer than ten. This chain links TRBV5-5 with TRBJ2-3; 9 nucleotides align to TRBD1. Germline V CDR1 and CDR2: SGHKS, YYEKEE (reference sequence). Trimming removed 2 bases from V and 2 bases from J; junction bases left unmatched: 3. The CDR3 is made up of 15 amino acids. The CDR3 sequence: CASSFGTGPTDTQYF. CDR3 sequence (DNA): TGTGCCAGCAGCTTCGGGACAGGGCCCACAGATACGCAGTATTTT. Variable domain in full (rest from reference TRBV5-5 and TRBJ2-3): DAGVTQSPTHLIKTRGQQVTLRCSPISGHKSVSWYQQVLGQGPQFIFQYYEKEERGRGNFPDRFSARQFPNYSSELNVNALLLGDSALYLCASSFGTGPTDTQYFGPGTRLTVL.

CDR3 bases: TGCGCCAGCAGGCGCCAGGGGGATAGTTCCTACAATGAGCAGTTCTTC. This gives the protein CASRRQGDSSYNEQFF. The chain has TRBV5-1 and TRBJ2-1; 7 positions match TRBD1. Germline V gene lookup returns CDR1 SGHRS and CDR2 YFSETQ. Trimming removed 5 bases from V and 1 base from J; junction bases left unmatched: 9. This CDR3 spans 16 amino acids.

This chain links TRBV2 with TRBJ2-1; D gene unclear. Germline V gene lookup returns CDR1 SNHLY and CDR2 FYNNEI. This CDR3 comprises 16 residues. The V end was cut by 2 bases, the J end by 0 bases, with 11 bases between. In DNA form, the CDR3 reads TGTGCCAGCAGTGAAACCGGTTGGGGCTCCTACAATGAGCAGTTCTTC. Residues: CASSETGWGSYNEQFF.

Only a few counts were recorded for this clonotype. The chain employs TRBV6-2 or TRBV6-3 and TRBJ2-3; D gene ambiguous. Germline loops: CDR1 MNHEY, CDR2 SVGEGT. The CDR3 covers 16 residues. V was pared by 6 bases and J by 0 bases, with 16 bases between. CDR3 amino acids: CASSRVTKRSTDTQYF. CDR3 in DNA: TGTGCCAGCAGCCGCGTCACAAAAAGAAGCACAGATACGCAGTATTTT.

J is TRBJ1-1 and V is TRBV6-6, with no clear D. Germline loops: CDR1 MNHNY, CDR2 SVGAGI (reference sequence). V dropped 0 bases and J dropped 7 bases, with 15 bases sitting between them. The CDR3 is 15 amino acids. The CDR3 nucleotides read TGTGCCAGCAGTTACTCGCCCGTAGGTCGAGGTGAAGCTTTCTTT. This gives the protein CASSYSPVGRGEAFF.

This chain connects TRBV7-8 to TRBJ2-1; D unclear. This CDR3 region has 12 residues. V shed 2 bases and J shed 10 bases, with 9 bases lying between them. The germline V gene encodes CDR1 SGHVS and CDR2 FQNEAQ. The CDR3, as DNA: TGTGCCAGCAGCTTACTGATTCTGGAGCAGTTCTTC. This gives the protein CASSLLILEQFF.

This sequence joins TRBV6-6 and TRBJ1-1; D not certain. The CDR3 extends over 15 amino acids. Germline V CDR1 and CDR2: MNHNY, SVGAGI (reference sequence). Trimming cost V 2 bases and J 1 base, with 11 bases left between them. As DNA, the CDR3 is TGTGCCAGCAGTTACCTGGGGTTTGGGAACACTGAAGCTTTCTTT. This sequence encodes CASSYLGFGNTEAFF.

This clonotype was recorded a few times. The CDR3 sequence is CSARGEGAEYEQYF. The CDR3 nucleotides read TGCAGTGCCCGAGGCGAGGGGGCGGAATACGAGCAGTACTTC. This chain links TRBV20-1 with TRBJ2-7; 7 bases are shared with TRBD1. CDR1 and CDR2 from the germline V gene are DFQATT and SNEGSKA (reference sequence). The CDR3 totals 14 residues. With 6 bases clipped from V and 4 bases from J, the junction kept 12 bases outside the gene matches.

This clonotype was observed a handful of times. The chain links TRBV29-1 to TRBJ1-2; D not resolved. CDR3 length: 13 amino acids. V lost 6 bases and J 2 bases, leaving 13 bases between the germline ends. Germline V CDR1 and CDR2: SQVTM, ANQGSEA. CDR3 nucleotides: TGCAGCGTGCGGGAGACGACCAACTATGGCTACACCTTC. This translates into CSVRETTNYGYTF.

The genes are TRBV5-1 and TRBJ2-7; TRBD2 agrees at 8 bases. V shed 0 bases, J shed 5 bases, and the junction held 10 bases outside the gene matches. Germline V gives CDR1 SGHRS, CDR2 YFSETQ. The CDR3 consists of 16 residues. CDR3 DNA: TGCGCCAGCAGCTTGGCCGGAAGACTAGCGTGGGACGAGCAGTACTTC. Amino acid sequence: CASSLAGRLAWDEQYF.